This TCR beta chain stems from a study of T cells in Graves' hyperthyroidism and ophthalmopathy. The V and J ends lost 4 bases and 1 base, in that order; junction bases with no gene match: 5. The CDR3 sequence is 16 residues long. Germline V gene sequence: CDR1 SGHNT, CDR2 YENEEA. RNA transcripts served as the template for amplifying TCR beta CDR3 regions. During a first-round RT-PCR of the TCR CDR3, the HTBI primer set was used. TCRdb analysed the multiplex PCR reads with MiXCR anew, one entry per CDR3 protein. The data hold under 400,000 distinct CDR3 sequences, with roughly 25% observed a single time. The sample holds many counts of this clonotype.

The genes are TRBV11-3 and TRBJ2-3, with TRBD1 matching over 10 bases. The clonotype originates from a man over 45 with Graves' hyperthyroidism. The sequencing input was blood. The CDR3 bases are TGTGCCAGCAGCTCCCCGGGGACAGGGGGCACAGATACGCAGTATTTT. It specifies CASSSPGTGGTDTQYF.